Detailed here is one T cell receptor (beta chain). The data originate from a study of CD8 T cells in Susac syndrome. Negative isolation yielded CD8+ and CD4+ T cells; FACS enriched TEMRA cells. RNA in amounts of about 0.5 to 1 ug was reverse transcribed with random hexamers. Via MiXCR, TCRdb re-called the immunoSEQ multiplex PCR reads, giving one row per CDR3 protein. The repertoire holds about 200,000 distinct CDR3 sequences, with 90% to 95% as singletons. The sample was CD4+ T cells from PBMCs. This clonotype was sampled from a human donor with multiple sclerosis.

The CDR3 reads CASSPRAGDTAKNIQYF. CDR3 sequence (DNA): TGTGCCAGCAGCCCCCGAGCGGGGGACACAGCCAAAAACATTCAGTACTTC. This sequence joins TRBV7-2 and TRBJ2-4; TRBD2 matches 8 bases. Germline V gives CDR1 SGHTA, CDR2 FQGNSA. Germline trimming cut 5 bases from V and 0 bases from J; bases unmatched to any gene: 9. The CDR3 spans 17 residues.